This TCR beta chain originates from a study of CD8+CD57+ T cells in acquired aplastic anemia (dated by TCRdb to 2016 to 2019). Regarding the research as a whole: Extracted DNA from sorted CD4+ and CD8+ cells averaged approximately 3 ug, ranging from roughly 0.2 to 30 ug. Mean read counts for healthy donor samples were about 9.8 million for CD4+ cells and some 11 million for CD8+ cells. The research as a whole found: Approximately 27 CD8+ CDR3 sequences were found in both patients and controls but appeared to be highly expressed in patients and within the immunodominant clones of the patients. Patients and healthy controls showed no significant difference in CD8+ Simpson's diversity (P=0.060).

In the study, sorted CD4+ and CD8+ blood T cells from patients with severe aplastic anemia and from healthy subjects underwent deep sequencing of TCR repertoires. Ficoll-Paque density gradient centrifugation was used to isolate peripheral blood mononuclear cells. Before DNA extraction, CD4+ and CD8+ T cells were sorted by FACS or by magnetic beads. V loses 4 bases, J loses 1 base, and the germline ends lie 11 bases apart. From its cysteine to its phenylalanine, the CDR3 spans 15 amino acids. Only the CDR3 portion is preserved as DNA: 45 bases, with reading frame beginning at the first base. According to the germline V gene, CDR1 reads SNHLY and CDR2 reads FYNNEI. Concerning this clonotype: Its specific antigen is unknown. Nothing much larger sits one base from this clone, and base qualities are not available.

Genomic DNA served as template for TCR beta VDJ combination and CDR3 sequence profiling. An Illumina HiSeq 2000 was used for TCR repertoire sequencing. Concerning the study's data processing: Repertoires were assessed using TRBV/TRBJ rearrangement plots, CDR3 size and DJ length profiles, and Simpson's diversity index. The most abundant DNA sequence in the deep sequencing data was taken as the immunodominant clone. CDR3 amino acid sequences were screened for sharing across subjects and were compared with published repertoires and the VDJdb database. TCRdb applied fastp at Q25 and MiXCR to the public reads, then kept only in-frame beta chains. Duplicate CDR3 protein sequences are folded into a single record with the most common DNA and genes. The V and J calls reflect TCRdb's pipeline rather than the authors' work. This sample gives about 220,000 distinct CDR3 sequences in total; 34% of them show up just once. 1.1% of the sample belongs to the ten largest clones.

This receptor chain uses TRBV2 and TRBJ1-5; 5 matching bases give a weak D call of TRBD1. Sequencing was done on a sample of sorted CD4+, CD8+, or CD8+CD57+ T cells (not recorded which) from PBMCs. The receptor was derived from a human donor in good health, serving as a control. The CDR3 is CASSVVRESNQPQHF. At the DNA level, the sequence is TGTGCCAGCAGTGTGGTCAGGGAGAGCAATCAGCCCCAGCATTTT.